This T cell receptor beta chain was sequenced during a study of T cell responses to AZD1222 COVID-19 vaccine (dated by TCRdb to the early 2020s). About the full investigation: AZD1222 recipients with second doses at about 4 weeks or about 12 weeks were pooled, because spike-specific TCR depth and breadth did not differ between schedules. A total of 233 trial participants underwent TCR sequencing, of whom 200 to 220 had received two doses of AZD1222 and 26 had received two doses of the MenACWY control vaccine. Enrollment into the trials was organized by age into subgroups of 18-55, 56-69 and 70-plus years, and those subgroups contained about 160, 30 and 59 TCR-sequenced participants, respectively. The paper's findings and limits, for the study overall: Because no day 14 peak-response samples were available, repertoires were characterized only after the peak T cell response. The vaccine-associated CD4 TCRs covered the entire spike protein, and the dominant responses fell in regions 160-218 and 743-854. After two AZD1222 doses, spike-specific TCR breadth and depth were significantly higher than at day 0 and than in MenACWY recipients. Participants were mostly white British, with more females than males. The authors suggested clonal diversity may have been underestimated. Conclusions about previously exposed vaccinees are limited because only a handful of AZD1222 recipients were SARS-CoV-2 seropositive at baseline. Reportedly, almost half of the unique spike-specific TCRs recognized epitopes lying outside the regions that are mutated in the B.1.351 and B.1.1.7 variants. In the small 56-69-year group, the increase in depth fell short of significance, most likely because of low power.

The CDR3 regions of human TCRbeta chains were analyzed by immunosequencing. In the original analysis: Repertoire TCRs were matched against a reference library of SARS-CoV-2-specific TCRs generated with the MIRA antigen-specificity platform. Breadth meant the fraction of unique TCRs that were SARS-CoV-2-associated, whereas depth meant the fraction of total T cells that were SARS-CoV-2-associated. Using the MIRA data, each spike-specific TCR was assigned both to the spike region to which the TCR was reactive and to a CD4 or CD8 class. Log10-transformed breadth and depth values were compared by one-way ANOVA with Sidak's multiple comparisons tests. The table comes from immuneACCESS by way of TCRdb, which keeps in-frame sequences with V and J called. Part of the clones is missing from these tables; in studies checked, under half for an unresolved V gene and the rest for unknown reasons. From that table come the V and J calls and clone size; the DNA was used to work out D and trimming. The sample data list approximately 160,000 clones, and less than 95% of these were observed just once. The ten biggest clones cover 4.4% of the sample.

The germline V gene encodes CDR1 GTSNPN and CDR2 SVGIG (reference sequence). There are 13 amino acids in the CDR3, from cysteine to phenylalanine inclusive. The read is trimmed to its CDR3 DNA, 39 bases read in frame from base 1. Trimming removed 4 bases from V and 4 bases from J; the gene matches leave 4 bases unexplained. The time point label, as the study defines it: baseline before first vaccination. Vaccinee samples came from UK trials COV001 and COV002, including a single-blind randomized controlled phase 2/3 trial of AZD1222 (ChAdOx1 nCoV-19) in healthy adults. For TCRbeta chain sequencing, PBMC samples were collected from trial participants at day 0 and at day 28 after the second dose. On this clone: What this receptor recognizes is not known. It has no much larger one-base neighbor in the sample; base qualities were not kept.

The sequence was collected from an adult in good health. Source: peripheral blood, taken on day 0 of AZD1222 vaccination. The receptor chain draws on TRBV30 and TRBJ1-3; TRBD1 aligns with 7 central bases. The CDR3 in this case is CAWTKDRGNTIYF. The DNA reads TGTGCCTGGACGAAGGACAGGGGAAACACCATATATTTT.